Listed below are T cell receptor beta chains from one sample, sequenced in a study of prognosis after radiotherapy for stage I lung cancer. Using its own MiXCR run on the multiplex PCR reads, TCRdb lists one record per CDR3 protein. Found here are 13,000 or so distinct CDR3 sequences, about 51% of them singletons; the top ten hold roughly 19%. The sequences come from PBMCs, collected before or after stereotactic body radiation therapy (not recorded which). The receptor set was obtained from a donor over 45 with non-small cell lung cancer. The CDR3 runs from the conserved cysteine through the conserved F or W. For some rows the clone size is stated as once, few or many, or as a class when expanded; others skip it.

>TRBV12-5|once|TRBJ1-2
CASVADRAYGYTF
>TRBV11-2|NA|TRBJ1-2
CASSYTCGGTPGYTF
>TRBV29-1|NA|TRBJ2-3
CSVVHPGTDTQYF
>TRBV7-9|NA|TRBJ2-1
CASSLTGLAGVLRNNEQFF
>TRBV30|NA|TRBJ1-1
CAWSVFPFSTEAFF
>TRBV12-3/TRBV12-4|medium-sized|TRBJ1-5
CASSLGGGGNQPQHF
>TRBV12-3/TRBV12-4|NA|TRBJ2-7
CASRVETYEQYF
>TRBV28|medium-sized|TRBJ1-6
CASTPGHYNSPLHF
>TRBV7-2|many|TRBJ1-1
CASSLNWAGTEAFF
>TRBV20-1|medium-sized|TRBJ1-2
CSAPSEQNNYGYTF
>TRBV19|many|TRBJ1-6
CASSRRTGSTRASPLHF
>TRBV29-1|many|TRBJ1-2
CSVVGGSNYGYTF
>TRBV2|NA|TRBJ2-7
CASSVGLYEHYF
>TRBV7-3|large|TRBJ1-1
CASSPREASEAFF
>TRBV25-1|once|TRBJ1-5
CASSRAWINQPQHF
>TRBV2|once|TRBJ2-3
CATRYGTSKDTQYF
>TRBV5-6|many|TRBJ1-1
CASSWGDRYTEAFF
>TRBV9|many|TRBJ2-2
CASSPRGGITGELFF
>TRBV19|NA|TRBJ1-5
CASREGRNRGRPQHF
>TRBV7-3|NA|TRBJ2-1
CASISPTSVTYNEQFF
>TRBV28|medium-sized|TRBJ2-6
CASSLRRSAAGANVLTF
>TRBV6-4|NA|TRBJ2-7
CASSYGDPLSYEQYF
>TRBV14|NA|TRBJ2-5
CASNRVGQETQYF
>TRBV19|many|TRBJ2-7
CASSIGEGYEQYF
>TRBV12-3/TRBV12-4|once|TRBJ1-5
CASSLGDTGNQPQHF
>TRBV12-3/TRBV12-4|NA|TRBJ2-2
CASTLGGRLKTGEMFF
>TRBV7-6|once|TRBJ1-2
CASSSPRSGYYGYTF
>TRBV7-2|medium-sized|TRBJ2-3
CASSSIQGASQYF
>TRBV7-9|NA|TRBJ1-6
CASSWTGIDSPLHF
>TRBV9|many|TRBJ2-1
CASSPWTPQSYNEQFF
>TRBV9|many|TRBJ1-1
CASSVAPAGLGTEAFF
>TRBV5-5|many|TRBJ2-5
CASSSPGSQETQYF
>TRBV15|medium-sized|TRBJ1-4
CATSKNGGRGEKLFF
>TRBV12-3/TRBV12-4|NA|TRBJ2-6
CASSPWRLAGANVLTF
>TRBV5-1|medium-sized|TRBJ1-6
CASSVSPGQSSNSPLHF
>TRBV7-3|medium-sized|TRBJ1-1
CASSLGYNTEAFF
>TRBV6-9|NA|TRBJ1-6
CSSSYGQGVSPLHF
>TRBV19|NA|TRBJ1-2
CAWSVGYGYTF
>TRBV6-1|NA|TRBJ2-7
CAGHRRVWGLRGDYEQYF
>TRBV27|NA|TRBJ2-7
CASSLEAGFYEQYF
>TRBV7-3|NA|TRBJ2-7
CASSLTVGSYEQYF